Sequencing of this T cell receptor (beta chain) was carried out in a study of shared clonotypes between healthy human individuals. Study at large: For every donor, three CD4 naive, three CD4 memory, two CD8 naive and one CD8 memory plates were used.

The protocol was immunoSEQ multiplex PCR, while the TCRdb copy is restricted to in-frame clones and leaves out a portion. Here the sample spans under 1,100,000 clones, 75% being singletons. Comments on this clone: Its target is not known.

Study-wide results and limits: Clonotype sharing among donors, it was expected, would be affected by sequencing depth.

There are 15 residues in the CDR3. Germline V gene sequence: CDR1 MGHDK, CDR2 SYGVNS. V was cut by 2 bases and J by 5 bases, with 15 bases left in between. This chain uses TRBV25-1 with TRBJ2-5; D possibly matches TRBD1 or TRBD2 (6 bases each). The sample consisted of memory CD4+ T cells sorted from blood. Subset indicated: CD45RA-negative fraction. This sequence originates from a man aged 18-30 years in good health. CDR3: CASSEGGGWFETQYF. CDR3 coding DNA: TGTGCCAGCAGTGAAGGAGGGGGGTGGTTTGAGACCCAGTACTTC.